This TCR beta chain derives from a study of shared clonotypes between healthy human individuals. The wider study: The study used three CD4 naive, three CD4 memory, two CD8 naive and one CD8 memory plate per donor.

A remark on this clone: Its antigen is undetermined.

General study results and limits: Naive subsets typically showed greater estimated richness than memory subsets.

For every subset, genomic DNA was evenly distributed across several immunoSEQ plates. Libraries were prepared by immunoSEQ multiplex PCR; TCRdb keeps only in-frame clonotypes and omits some of them. The profile shows hundreds of thousands of clones, more than 70% of them singletons. Healthy and HIV-negative, the adult donors had no recent acute infections or vaccinations. The source material was memory CD4+ T cells sorted from blood. Sample subset: CD45RA-negative fraction. This clonotype was sampled from a woman aged 25 to 45 in good health.

CDR3 DNA sequence: TGTGCCATCCCCAAGTGGGACAGACGCTCTGGGGCCAACGTCCTGACTTTC. Amino acid sequence: CAIPKWDRRSGANVLTF. The V gene is TRBV7-7, the J gene TRBJ2-6; TRBD1 matches at 7 bases. The V segment lost 10 bases and the J segment 0 bases; nucleotides outside the gene matches: 12. Germline CDR1 SSHAT, CDR2 FNYEAQ (reference sequence). The length of the CDR3 is 17 residues. Full variable domain (rest looked up from reference TRBV7-7 and TRBJ2-6): GAGVSQSPRYKVTKRGQDVTLRCDPISSHATLYWYQQALGQGPEFLTYFNYEAQPDKSGLPSDRFSAERPEGSISTLTIQRTEQRDSAMYRCAIPKWDRRSGANVLTFGAGSRLTVL.